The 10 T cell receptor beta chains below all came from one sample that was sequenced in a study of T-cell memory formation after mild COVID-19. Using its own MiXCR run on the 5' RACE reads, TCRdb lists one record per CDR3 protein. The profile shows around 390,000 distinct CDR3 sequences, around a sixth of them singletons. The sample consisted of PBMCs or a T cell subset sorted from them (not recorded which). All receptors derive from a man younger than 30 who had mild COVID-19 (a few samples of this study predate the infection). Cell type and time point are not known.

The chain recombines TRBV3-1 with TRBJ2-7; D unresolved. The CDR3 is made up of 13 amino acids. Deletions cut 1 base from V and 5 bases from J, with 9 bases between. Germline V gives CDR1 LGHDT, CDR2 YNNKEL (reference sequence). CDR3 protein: CASSQGGGDEQYV. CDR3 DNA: TGTGCCAGCAGCCAAGGTGGTGGGGACGAGCAGTACGTC.

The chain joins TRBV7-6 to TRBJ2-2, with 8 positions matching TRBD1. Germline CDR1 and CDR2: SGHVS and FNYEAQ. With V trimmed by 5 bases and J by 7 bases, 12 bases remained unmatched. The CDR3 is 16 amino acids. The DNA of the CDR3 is TGTGCCAGCAGCATAGGGACAGGCGCTGGAAACGGGGAGCTGTTTTTT. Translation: CASSIGTGAGNGELFF. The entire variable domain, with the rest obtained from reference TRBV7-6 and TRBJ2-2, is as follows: GAGVSQSPRYKVTKRGQDVALRCDPISGHVSLYWYRQALGQGPEFLTYFNYEAQQDKSGLPNDRFSAERPEGSISTLTIQRTEQRDSAMYRCASSIGTGAGNGELFFGEGSRLTVL.

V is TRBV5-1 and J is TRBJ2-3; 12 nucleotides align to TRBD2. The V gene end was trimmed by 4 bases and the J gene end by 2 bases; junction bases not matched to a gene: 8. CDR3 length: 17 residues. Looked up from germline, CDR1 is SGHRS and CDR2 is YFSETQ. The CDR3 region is CASSPWTSGAITDTQYF. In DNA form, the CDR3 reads TGCGCCAGCAGCCCCTGGACTAGCGGGGCGATCACAGATACGCAGTATTTT.

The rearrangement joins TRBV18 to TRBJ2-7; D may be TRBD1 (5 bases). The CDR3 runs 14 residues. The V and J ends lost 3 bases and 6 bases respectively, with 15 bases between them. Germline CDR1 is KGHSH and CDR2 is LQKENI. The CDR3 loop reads CASSPSRGLAEQYV. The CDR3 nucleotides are TGTGCCAGCTCACCTTCAAGGGGCCTCGCCGAGCAGTACGTC.

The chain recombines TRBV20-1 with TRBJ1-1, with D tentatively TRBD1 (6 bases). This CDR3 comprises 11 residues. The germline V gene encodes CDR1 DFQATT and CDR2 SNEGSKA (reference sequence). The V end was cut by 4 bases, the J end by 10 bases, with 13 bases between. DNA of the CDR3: TGCAGTGCTACCCCCCGGGGGCGAGCTTTCTTT. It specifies CSATPRGRAFF.

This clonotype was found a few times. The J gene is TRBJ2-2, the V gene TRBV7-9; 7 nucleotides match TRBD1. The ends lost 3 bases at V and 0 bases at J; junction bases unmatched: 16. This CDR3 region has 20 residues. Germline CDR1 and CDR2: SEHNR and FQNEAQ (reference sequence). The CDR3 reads CASSLDYTGQVGANTGELFF. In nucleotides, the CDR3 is TGTGCCAGCAGCTTGGATTACACTGGACAGGTCGGGGCGAACACCGGGGAGCTGTTTTTT.

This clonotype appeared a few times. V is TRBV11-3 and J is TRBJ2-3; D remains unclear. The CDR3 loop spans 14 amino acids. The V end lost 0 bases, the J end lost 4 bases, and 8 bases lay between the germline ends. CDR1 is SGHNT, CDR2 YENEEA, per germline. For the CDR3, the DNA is TGTGCCAGCAGCTTAGAGGGGTTTCCAGATACGCAGTATTTT. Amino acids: CASSLEGFPDTQYF.

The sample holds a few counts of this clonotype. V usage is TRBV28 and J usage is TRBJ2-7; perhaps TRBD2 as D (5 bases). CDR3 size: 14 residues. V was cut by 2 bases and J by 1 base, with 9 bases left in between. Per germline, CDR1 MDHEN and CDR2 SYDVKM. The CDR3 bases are TGTGCCAGCAGTTTAGGTCTAGCTTCCTACGAGCAGTACGTC. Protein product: CASSLGLASYEQYV.

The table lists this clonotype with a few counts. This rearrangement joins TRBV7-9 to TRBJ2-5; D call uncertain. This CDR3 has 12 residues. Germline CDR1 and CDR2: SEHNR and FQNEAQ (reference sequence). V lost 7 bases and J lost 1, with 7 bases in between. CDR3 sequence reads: CASTLIQETQYF. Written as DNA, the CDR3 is TGTGCCAGCACCCTAATCCAAGAGACCCAGTACTTC.

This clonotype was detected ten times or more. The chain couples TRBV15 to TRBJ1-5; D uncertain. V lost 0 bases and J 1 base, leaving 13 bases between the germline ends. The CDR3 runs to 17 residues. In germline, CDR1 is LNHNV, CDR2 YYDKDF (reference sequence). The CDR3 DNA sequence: TGTGCCACCAGCAGAGATGTGGCAGGACCAAGCAATCAGCCCCAGCATTTT. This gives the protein CATSRDVAGPSNQPQHF.